The clone carrying this TCR beta chain was seen only a few times. A second PCR of 7 to 11 cycles used a sample-barcoded 5' primer and a J-beta primer mix. TCRdb ran MiXCR on the 5' RACE reads and lists one entry per CDR3 protein. The sample includes roughly 410,000 distinct CDR3 sequences, approximately 51% seen only once; the top ten take around 49%. This sample is drawn from a study of blood T cells in healthy people across ages. Study information: Through template switching, about one barcoded beta molecule was captured per two T cells, as measured in model experiments.

The V end lost 0 bases, the J end lost 8 bases, and 13 bases lay between the germline ends. The CDR3 covers 14 residues. CDR1 is GTSNPN, CDR2 SVGIG, per germline (reference sequence). Sequenced: blood. The clonotype originates from a man in his sixties in good health. The chain combines TRBV30 with TRBJ1-4; D remains unclear. In DNA form, the CDR3 reads TGTGCCTGGAGTGTAACCCGGAGGGAGGAAAAACTGTTTTTT. Protein sequence: CAWSVTRREEKLFF.